This paragraph covers one T cell receptor (beta chain) sequence. Its antigen is unidentified. Primers for the PCR totalled 60 Vbeta and 13 Jbeta. Clones were sequenced by immunoSEQ multiplex PCR, and TCRdb holds only the in-frame ones, with some missing. The data contain more than 95,000 clones, 70% to 80% of them singletons. This sample was taken from a study of cytomegalovirus exposure and HLA in healthy donors. Study-wide results and caveats: Near-uniform donor sequencing depth was presumed by presence/absence analyses. Sequence variants that were highly shared formed a cluster that was likely a sequencing artifact.

The germline V and J ends were trimmed by 0 bases and 7 bases, with 12 bases remaining between them. The CDR3 runs to 14 residues. Germline V gene sequence: CDR1 KGHSY, CDR2 FQNENV. V and J are TRBV16 and TRBJ1-2; a weak D match, TRBD1 (6 bases). The sequencing input was PBMCs. The TCR was taken from a middle-aged man in good health and CMV-seronegative. The CDR3: CASSQSSGGPGYTF. In DNA form, the CDR3 reads TGTGCCAGCAGCCAATCGTCGGGGGGGCCTGGCTACACCTTC.